The 21 T cell receptor beta chains in this list originate from one sample, sequenced in a study of identical twins. Each CDR3 protein is one row after TCRdb ran MiXCR on the 5' RACE reads. The table lists hundreds of thousands of distinct CDR3 sequences, roughly 9.8% of them singletons. These data are also associated with another study on yellow fever vaccine responses in identical twins.

Sequencing used CD8+ T cells sorted from blood. These receptors came from a woman younger than 35 in good health.

This rearrangement joins TRBV12-3 or TRBV12-4 to TRBJ2-5, with 9 bases aligning to TRBD1. The CDR3 consists of 16 residues. With V trimmed by 0 bases and J by 3 bases, 5 bases remained unmatched. CDR3: CASSLATGGYKETQYF. CDR3 DNA sequence: TGTGCCAGCAGTTTAGCGACAGGGGGGTACAAAGAGACCCAGTACTTC.

This clonotype was found many times. The V gene is TRBV9, the J gene TRBJ2-1; TRBD2 aligns across 11 bases. CDR1 and CDR2 from the germline V gene are SGDLS and YYNGEE. With 4 bases clipped from V and 6 bases from J, the junction kept 6 bases outside the gene matches. The CDR3 length is 15 residues. CDR3 residues: CASSFSGGAGNEQFF. The CDR3 nucleotides are TGTGCCAGCAGCTTTAGCGGGGGGGCCGGCAATGAGCAGTTCTTC.

This clonotype was counted between two and nine times. This chain links TRBV2 with TRBJ1-5; possibly TRBD1 for D (6 bases). CDR3 length: 14 residues. The germline V gene encodes CDR1 SNHLY and CDR2 FYNNEI. The ends were cut back, 6 bases at V and 0 bases at J, with 9 bases in the middle. CDR3 sequence reads: CASRGQISNQPQHF. DNA of the CDR3: TGTGCCAGCAGGGGACAAATTAGCAATCAGCCCCAGCATTTT.

This clonotype was seen ten or more times. The chain joins TRBV4-1 to TRBJ1-2; the D gene is possibly TRBD1 (5 bases). CDR1 and CDR2 from the germline V gene are MGHRA and YSYEKL. This CDR3 has 15 amino acids. The V end was cut by 3 bases, the J end by 4 bases, with 15 bases between. Here the CDR3 DNA reads TGCGCCAGCAGCCATTCGGAGAGGGGACCCTATGGCTACACCTTC. Amino acids: CASSHSERGPYGYTF.

This clonotype has at least ten counts. The V and J genes are TRBV5-6 and TRBJ2-7, with 8 positions matching TRBD2. Per germline, CDR1 SGHDT and CDR2 YYEEEE. The V gene end was trimmed by 3 bases and the J gene end by 4 bases; junction bases not matched to a gene: 6. The CDR3 has 14 amino acids. The CDR3 reads CASSSGLVLYEQYF. Written as DNA, the CDR3 is TGTGCCAGCAGCTCGGGACTAGTATTGTACGAGCAGTACTTC. The full variable domain, in which reference TRBV5-6 and TRBJ2-7 provide the parts outside the CDR3, is DAGVTQSPTHLIKTRGQQVTLRCSPKSGHDTVSWYQQALGQGPQFIFQYYEEEERQRGNFPDRFSGHQFPNYSSELNVNALLLGDSALYLCASSSGLVLYEQYFGPGTRLTVT.

Ten or more counts support this clonotype. This chain uses TRBV7-9 with TRBJ2-7; D is tentatively TRBD1 or TRBD2 (5 bases each). Germline V CDR1 and CDR2: SEHNR, FQNEAQ (reference sequence). Trimming shortened V by 5 bases and J by 1 base, and 15 bases separated the two germline ends. The CDR3 runs to 15 residues. DNA for the CDR3: TGTGCCAGCAGCCAGGCCGGGACGGTATCCTACGAGCAGTACTTC. It encodes CASSQAGTVSYEQYF.

This clonotype was seen only a few times. The chain joins TRBV6-6 to TRBJ2-2; 7 bases are a match to TRBD2. Per the germline V gene, CDR1 is MNHNY and CDR2 is SVGAGI (reference sequence). V was pared by 8 bases and J by 6 bases, with 6 bases of the junction left unmatched. This CDR3 spans 13 amino acids. The CDR3 loop reads CASAGDEAGELFF. CDR3 bases: TGTGCCAGCGCGGGGGACGAGGCCGGGGAGCTGTTTTTT.

The CDR3 reads CASSNPTRGGNNEQFF. CDR3 nucleotide sequence: TGTGCCAGCAGCAACCCCACCAGGGGAGGTAACAATGAGCAGTTCTTC. The chain recombines TRBV11-2 with TRBJ2-1; D possibly matches TRBD1 or TRBD2 (6 bases each). The CDR3 totals 16 residues. From germline, CDR1 is SGHAT and CDR2 FQNNGV. The V end was cut by 5 bases, the J end by 5 bases, with 19 bases between.

This clonotype was observed at least ten times. The V and J genes are TRBV20-1 and TRBJ2-5; D gene uncertain. This CDR3 region has 14 residues. Per germline, CDR1 DFQATT and CDR2 SNEGSKA (reference sequence). V dropped 0 bases and J dropped 5 bases, with 13 bases sitting between them. CDR3 sequence (DNA): TGCAGTGCTAGAGAAATCGGGCTACCCGAGACCCAGTACTTC. Amino acid sequence: CSAREIGLPETQYF.

This clonotype was seen more than once but under ten times. The rearrangement joins TRBV19 to TRBJ2-5; D not certain. This CDR3 has 15 amino acids. The germline V and J ends were trimmed by 3 bases and 3 bases, with 14 bases remaining between them. Germline CDR1 reads LNHDA; CDR2 reads SQIVND (reference sequence). The CDR3 nucleotides are TGTGCCAGTAGTATCTTCGGTCCAGTCGAAGAGACCCAGTACTTC. Translated, it gives CASSIFGPVEETQYF.

The V and J genes are TRBV2 and TRBJ1-2; D ambiguous. Trimming left V 4 bases short and J 10 bases short, with 7 bases between. The CDR3 consists of 10 residues. CDR1 is SNHLY, CDR2 FYNNEI, per germline. The CDR3 bases are TGTGCCAGCAGTGGATTGCTCTACACCTTC. This gives the protein CASSGLLYTF.

This chain joins TRBV27 and TRBJ1-5; D gene ambiguous. CDR1 MNHEY and CDR2 SMNVEV come from the germline V gene (reference sequence). The germline V and J ends were trimmed by 4 bases and 7 bases, with 17 bases remaining between them. The CDR3 consists of 15 residues. CDR3 nucleotide sequence: TGTGCCAGCAGTTCCGCTCCTTTTCATACCCAGCCCCAGCATTTT. Translated: CASSSAPFHTQPQHF.

Many counts were recorded for this clonotype. The V and J genes are TRBV12-3 or TRBV12-4 and TRBJ2-1; TRBD2 matches at 11 bases. CDR3 size: 15 residues. J lost 4 bases, V lost 5 bases, and 4 bases had no gene match. CDR3 nucleotides: TGTGCCAGCAGTAGGGGACTAGCGGATTACAATGAGCAGTTCTTC. It encodes CASSRGLADYNEQFF.

This clonotype showed up just once. This chain uses TRBV11-2 with TRBJ2-7; D gene unclear. V was cut by 6 bases and J by 5 bases, with 26 bases left in between. The CDR3 contains 17 residues. Per the germline V gene, CDR1 is SGHAT and CDR2 is FQNNGV. The CDR3 is CASSSPGGGGRQDEQYF. The CDR3 region has the DNA TGTGCCAGCAGTTCCCCTGGTGGCGGTGGCCGGCAGGACGAGCAGTACTTC.

This clonotype was observed at least ten times. V gene TRBV5-1 combines with J gene TRBJ2-3; D gene uncertain. The V and J ends lost 2 bases and 1 base respectively, with 14 bases between them. CDR1 and CDR2 from the germline V gene are SGHRS and YFSETQ. The CDR3 is made up of 16 amino acids. The CDR3 here is CASSFSAAWGTDTQYF. The CDR3 bases are TGCGCCAGCAGCTTTTCGGCAGCGTGGGGCACAGATACGCAGTATTTT.

This chain uses TRBV7-2 with TRBJ2-7, with TRBD2 matching 7 bases. The V gene's germline CDR1 is SGHTA and CDR2 FQGNSA. The CDR3 extends over 15 amino acids. The V and J ends lost 5 bases and 7 bases, in that order; junction bases with no gene match: 14. In nucleotides, the CDR3 is TGTGCCAGCAGCCACGGGCAGCGGGAAAGACGGGAGCAGTACTTC. It is translated as CASSHGQRERREQYF.

This rearrangement joins TRBV4-3 to TRBJ2-7; D is possibly TRBD1 or TRBD2 (5 bases each). Germline CDR1 and CDR2: LGHNA and YSLEER. Trimming shortened V by 5 bases and J by 7 bases, and 15 bases separated the two germline ends. This CDR3 comprises 13 residues. The DNA for the CDR3 is TGCGCCAGCAGCTCCCGGGACGCCAGGGAGCAGTACTTC. It is translated as CASSSRDAREQYF.

This clonotype appeared a few times. The chain combines TRBV5-4 with TRBJ2-1, with unresolved D. V gave up 4 bases and J gave up 3 bases, with 14 bases separating them. Germline V gene data show CDR1 as SGHNT and CDR2 as YYREEE (reference sequence). The CDR3 length is 15 residues. CDR3: CASSGEDGFYNEQFF. CDR3 bases: TGTGCCAGCAGCGGTGAGGACGGATTCTACAATGAGCAGTTCTTC. Combining the CDR3 with reference TRBV5-4 and TRBJ2-1 gives the whole variable domain ETGVTQSPTHLIKTRGQQVTLRCSSQSGHNTVSWYQQALGQGPQFIFQYYREEENGRGNFPPRFSGLQFPNYSSELNVNALELDDSALYLCASSGEDGFYNEQFFGPGTRLTVL.

This sequence joins TRBV20-1 and TRBJ2-1; 10 positions match TRBD2. J was trimmed by 6 bases and V by 3 bases; bases with no gene match: 5. The CDR3 is 14 amino acids. CDR1 is DFQATT and CDR2 is SNEGSKA in the germline V gene (reference sequence). The DNA for the CDR3 is TGCAGTGCTAGTCCTAGCGGGGGCTTCAATGAGCAGTTCTTC. Translated: CSASPSGGFNEQFF.

This clonotype has a count of ten or more. CDR3 sequence: CSAHSQGSDEQYF. CDR3 in DNA: TGCAGCGCTCATAGCCAGGGATCGGATGAGCAGTACTTC. This chain connects TRBV29-1 to TRBJ2-7; D possibly corresponds to TRBD1 (5 bases). V was trimmed by 7 bases and J by 7 bases, leaving 20 bases between them. Germline V gene data show CDR1 as SQVTM and CDR2 as ANQGSEA. The CDR3 runs to 13 residues.

This clonotype was detected ten times or more. The chain joins TRBV20-1 to TRBJ2-7, with D possibly being TRBD1 or TRBD2 (6 bases each). The CDR3 spans 15 residues. Germline CDR1 and CDR2: DFQATT and SNEGSKA (reference sequence). Trimming stripped 3 bases from V and 2 bases from J, with 17 bases between. DNA of the CDR3: TGCAGTGCTAGCCCACAGGGTGGGGGGACCTACGAGCAGTACTTC. It translates to CSASPQGGGTYEQYF.